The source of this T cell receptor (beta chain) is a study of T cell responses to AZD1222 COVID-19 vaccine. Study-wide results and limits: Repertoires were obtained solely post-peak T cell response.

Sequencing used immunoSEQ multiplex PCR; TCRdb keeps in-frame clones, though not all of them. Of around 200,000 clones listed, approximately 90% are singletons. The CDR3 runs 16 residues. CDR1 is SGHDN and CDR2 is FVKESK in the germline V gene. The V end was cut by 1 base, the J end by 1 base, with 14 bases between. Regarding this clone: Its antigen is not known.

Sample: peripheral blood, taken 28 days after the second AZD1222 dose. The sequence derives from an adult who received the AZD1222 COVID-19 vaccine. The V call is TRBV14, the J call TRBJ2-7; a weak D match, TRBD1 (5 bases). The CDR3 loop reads CASSQGLGQRSYEQYF. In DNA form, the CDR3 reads TGTGCCAGCAGCCAAGGTTTGGGGCAGAGATCCTACGAGCAGTACTTC.